The 3 T cell receptor beta chains below were found in one sample sequenced in a study of T cell responses to AZD1222 COVID-19 vaccine. This table comes from immunoSEQ multiplex PCR, and its TCRdb copy is limited to in-frame clones, with some not included. The table records 150,000 to 180,000 clones, roughly 90% of them present only once. The sample in question was peripheral blood, obtained on day 0 of AZD1222 vaccination. The receptors come from an adult in good health.

The CDR3 nucleotides are TGTGCCAGCAGCTTAGCATTTGGCAGGGACCACGAGCAGTACTTC. Amino acids: CASSLAFGRDHEQYF. The chain uses TRBV11-1 and TRBJ2-7; either TRBD1 or TRBD2 may fit D (5 bases each). CDR1 SGHAT and CDR2 FQDESV come from the germline V gene (reference sequence). V lost 0 bases and J 5 bases, leaving 14 bases between the germline ends. This CDR3 comprises 15 residues.

The V and J genes are TRBV4-1 and TRBJ2-2; D unclear. Germline V CDR1 and CDR2: MGHRA, YSYEKL. Trimming cost V 0 bases and J 6 bases, with 14 bases left between them. The CDR3 loop spans 16 amino acids. The CDR3 nucleotides are TGCGCCAGCAGCCAAGAGGGGTTATTCATCGCCGGGGAGCTGTTTTTT. Translating gives CASSQEGLFIAGELFF.

The chain employs TRBV5-6 and TRBJ2-3; 8 nucleotides align to TRBD2. Germline CDR1 is SGHDT and CDR2 is YYEEEE. J lost 4 bases, V lost 2 bases, and 0 bases had no gene match. The CDR3 has 13 amino acids. The DNA for the CDR3 is TGTGCCAGCAGCTTAGCGGGAGCAGATACGCAGTATTTT. As protein: CASSLAGADTQYF.